These 27 T cell receptor beta chains were sequenced from one sample in a study of shared clonotypes between healthy human individuals. Profiled with immunoSEQ multiplex PCR; TCRdb holds only in-frame clones, not every one. The top ten hold about 0.21% of the sample, which has roughly 770,000 clones, 95% to 97% seen once. Naive CD8 cells were CD45RO-negative, positively selected for CCR7, excluding terminally differentiated effector memory CD45RA+ cells. The sequencing input was naive CD8+ T cells sorted from blood. The receptors here all came from a man aged 25-45 years in good health.

The chain carries TRBV6-5 and TRBJ2-1, with TRBD2 matching 7 bases. Per the germline V gene, CDR1 is MNHEY and CDR2 is SVGAGI. The ends lost 2 bases at V and 2 bases at J; junction bases unmatched: 0. The CDR3 has 14 amino acids. In nucleotides, the CDR3 is TGTGCCAGCAGTTACGCGGGGGCCTACAATGAGCAGTTCTTC. This translates into CASSYAGAYNEQFF.

This rearrangement joins TRBV28 to TRBJ1-5; D possibly corresponds to TRBD1 (6 bases). With 6 bases removed from V and 3 bases from J, the gap between germline ends came to 12 bases. Germline values: CDR1 MDHEN, CDR2 SYDVKM. The CDR3 extends over 14 amino acids. CDR3 protein: CASSLQGDNQPQHF. The DNA for the CDR3 is TGTGCCAGCAGCCTACAGGGAGACAATCAGCCCCAGCATTTT.

The chain links TRBV7-9 to TRBJ2-1; D tentatively reads TRBD1 or TRBD2 (5 bases each). CDR1 SEHNR and CDR2 FQNEAQ come from the germline V gene (reference sequence). Trimming shortened V by 3 bases and J by 9 bases, and 9 bases separated the two germline ends. The CDR3 runs to 12 residues. The CDR3 sequence: CASSLWDLEQFF. Written as DNA, the CDR3 is TGTGCCAGCAGCTTGTGGGACCTTGAGCAGTTCTTC. The whole variable domain, filled in from reference TRBV7-9 and TRBJ2-1, reads DTGVSQNPRHKITKRGQNVTFRCDPISEHNRLYWYRQTLGQGPEFLTYFQNEAQLEKSRLLSDRFSAERPKGSFSTLEIQRTEQGDSAMYLCASSLWDLEQFFGPGTRLTVL.

V and J are TRBV2 and TRBJ2-2, with TRBD2 matching 11 bases. CDR3 length: 17 residues. The trim removed 4 bases at V and 3 bases at J, leaving 7 bases unmatched. Germline V CDR1 and CDR2: SNHLY, FYNNEI. The CDR3 DNA reads TGTGCCAGCAGTGGCCCCTTAGCGGGAGGGGACACCGGGGAGCTGTTTTTT. This sequence encodes CASSGPLAGGDTGELFF. The variable domain in full, with the rest retrieved from reference TRBV2 and TRBJ2-2, is EPEVTQTPSHQVTQMGQEVILRCVPISNHLYFYWYRQILGQKVEFLVSFYNNEISEKSEIFDDQFSVERPDGSNFTLKIRSTKLEDSAMYFCASSGPLAGGDTGELFFGEGSRLTVL.

The gene calls are TRBV19 and TRBJ1-1; no clear D. The CDR3 covers 11 residues. The germline V gene encodes CDR1 LNHDA and CDR2 SQIVND (reference sequence). V was shortened by 5 bases and J by 7 bases, with 8 bases between the two germline ends. CDR3 residues: CASSVHLEAFF. The CDR3 DNA reads TGTGCCAGTAGTGTCCACCTTGAAGCTTTCTTT. The full variable domain, completed using reference TRBV19 and TRBJ1-1, is DGGITQSPKYLFRKEGQNVTLSCEQNLNHDAMYWYRQDPGQGLRLIYYSQIVNDFQKGDIAEGYSVSREKKESFPLTVTSAQKNPTAFYLCASSVHLEAFFGQGTRLTVV.

This chain links TRBV10-1 with TRBJ2-3, with TRBD1 as a possible D gene (5 bases). CDR1 and CDR2 from the germline V gene are WNHNN and SYGVQD (reference sequence). V lost 10 bases to trimming and J lost 4 bases, with 12 bases between them. The CDR3 extends over 12 amino acids. CDR3 sequence reads: CATQGISDTQYF. DNA of the CDR3: TGCGCCACCCAGGGAATCTCAGATACGCAGTATTTT.

This chain uses TRBV27 with TRBJ2-1; 8 nucleotides line up with TRBD1. V was pared by 6 bases and J by 3 bases, with 1 base of the junction left unmatched. The germline gives CDR1 MNHEY, CDR2 SMNVEV (reference sequence). The CDR3 has 13 residues. For the CDR3, the DNA is TGTGCCAGCAGCGACAGGGGCTACAATGAGCAGTTCTTC. Amino acids: CASSDRGYNEQFF.

V and J are TRBV7-6 and TRBJ2-1; D is unclear. CDR3 length: 14 amino acids. The germline V gene encodes CDR1 SGHVS and CDR2 FNYEAQ. Trimming took 3 bases from V and 3 from J, leaving 9 bases between them. The CDR3 sequence: CASSLGRNYNEQFF. CDR3 DNA: TGTGCCAGCAGCTTGGGTAGGAACTACAATGAGCAGTTCTTC.

The chain links TRBV27 to TRBJ1-5, with D possibly matching TRBD1 (6 bases). Germline CDR1 MNHEY, CDR2 SMNVEV (reference sequence). Trimming cost V 8 bases and J 0 bases, with 11 bases left between them. The CDR3 extends over 14 amino acids. The CDR3 spells CASRTAISNQPQHF. The CDR3 bases are TGTGCCAGCCGGACAGCTATTAGCAATCAGCCCCAGCATTTT.

This chain joins TRBV30 and TRBJ1-1; D call uncertain. Trimming took off 1 base at V and 7 bases at J, with 4 bases between the two ends. The germline V gene has CDR1 GTSNPN and CDR2 SVGIG (reference sequence). CDR3 length: 10 amino acids. The CDR3, as DNA: TGTGCCTGGAGTGCAGTTGAAGCTTTCTTT. Its translation is CAWSAVEAFF.

The chain has TRBV5-6 and TRBJ2-7, with 7 bases identical to TRBD1. V lost 4 bases, J lost 2 bases, and 6 bases stayed unmatched. The CDR3 contains 14 residues. Germline V gene lookup returns CDR1 SGHDT and CDR2 YYEEEE. CDR3 DNA sequence: TGTGCCAGCAGCACAGGGGCCCTACCCTACGAGCAGTACTTC. Translating it yields CASSTGALPYEQYF.

For the CDR3, the DNA is TGTGCCAGCAGTGCGGTAGGCGCAGATACGCAGTATTTT. Its translation is CASSAVGADTQYF. The chain couples TRBV2 to TRBJ2-3; the D is unclear. Per germline, CDR1 SNHLY and CDR2 FYNNEI. The CDR3 totals 13 residues. V gave up 4 bases and J gave up 4 bases, with 9 bases separating them.

J is TRBJ2-2 and V is TRBV9; TRBD2 is a possible D gene (6 bases). Looked up from germline, CDR1 is SGDLS and CDR2 is YYNGEE. CDR3 length: 16 residues. Trimming took 0 bases from V and 6 from J, leaving 15 bases between them. The CDR3 region is CASSVGVSGEAGELFF. The CDR3 region has the DNA TGTGCCAGCAGCGTAGGGGTTAGCGGAGAGGCCGGGGAGCTGTTTTTT.

The chain employs TRBV7-9 and TRBJ2-5; D gene ambiguous. This CDR3 contains 14 residues. V lost 4 bases and J lost 5, with 14 bases in between. CDR1 is SEHNR and CDR2 is FQNEAQ in the germline V gene (reference sequence). The DNA for the CDR3 is TGTGCCAGCAGCTCAATCCAGGAACCTGAGACCCAGTACTTC. This codes for CASSSIQEPETQYF. Full variable domain (outside the CDR3, taken from reference TRBV7-9 and TRBJ2-5): DTGVSQNPRHKITKRGQNVTFRCDPISEHNRLYWYRQTLGQGPEFLTYFQNEAQLEKSRLLSDRFSAERPKGSFSTLEIQRTEQGDSAMYLCASSSIQEPETQYFGPGTRLLVL.

The chain uses TRBV7-9 and TRBJ1-1; weak D call: TRBD1 (5 bases). Per germline, CDR1 SEHNR and CDR2 FQNEAQ (reference sequence). Between the trimmed V and J ends, which lost 3 bases and 4 bases, there was a span of 15 bases. The CDR3 runs 15 residues. The CDR3 loop is CASSLGGDVLTEAFF. As DNA, the CDR3 is TGTGCCAGCAGCTTGGGTGGGGACGTTCTCACTGAAGCTTTCTTT.

CDR3 sequence reads: CASSPRDARANTEAFF. CDR3 DNA sequence: TGTGCCAGCAGCCCGAGGGACGCGAGGGCGAACACTGAAGCTTTCTTT. This chain joins TRBV7-9 and TRBJ1-1, with D possibly being TRBD1 (5 bases). Per the germline V gene, CDR1 is SEHNR and CDR2 is FQNEAQ (reference sequence). CDR3 length: 16 amino acids. V was pared by 5 bases and J by 1 base, with 17 bases between.

V is TRBV6-5 and J is TRBJ1-1; no clear D. Germline CDR1 and CDR2: MNHEY and SVGAGI. The CDR3 spans 16 residues. V was trimmed by 0 bases and J by 2 bases, leaving 13 bases between them. For the CDR3, the DNA is TGTGCCAGCAGTTACTCGACTCAGGCCCACAACACTGAAGCTTTCTTT. This gives the protein CASSYSTQAHNTEAFF.

This clone was observed once. The chain is built from TRBV27 and TRBJ2-1, with D possibly matching TRBD2 (5 bases). CDR1 MNHEY and CDR2 SMNVEV come from the germline V gene (reference sequence). CDR3 length: 13 residues. Trimming removed 11 bases from V and 8 bases from J, with 19 bases in between. The CDR3 sequence is CAVSDGGPHEQFF. The CDR3 DNA is TGTGCCGTATCGGACGGAGGCCCCCATGAGCAGTTCTTC.

This clone was found once. V is TRBV10-1 and J is TRBJ1-1; 9 positions agree with TRBD1. The CDR3 covers 15 residues. J gave up 1 base and V 3 bases, and 3 bases lay outside the gene matches. The germline CDR1 and CDR2 sequences are WNHNN and SYGVQD (reference sequence). The CDR3 loop reads CASSDRTGANTEAFF. CDR3 sequence (DNA): TGCGCCAGCAGTGACCGGACAGGGGCGAACACTGAAGCTTTCTTT.

The V and J genes are TRBV11-3 and TRBJ2-1, with a weak D call TRBD2 (5 bases). Germline V lookup: CDR1 SGHNT, CDR2 YENEEA. The V end lost 3 bases, the J end lost 0 bases, and 12 bases lay between the germline ends. This CDR3 comprises 16 residues. The CDR3 spells CASSFEGSVSYNEQFF. The CDR3, as DNA: TGTGCCAGCAGCTTTGAAGGGAGCGTCTCCTACAATGAGCAGTTCTTC.

J is TRBJ2-3 and V is TRBV27, with TRBD1 as a possible D gene (5 bases). CDR3 length: 14 residues. Germline-derived CDR1 and CDR2 are MNHEY and SMNVEV (reference sequence). V was clipped by 2 bases and J by 3 bases, with 9 bases between them. The CDR3 nucleotides are TGTGCCAGCAGTTTAATTGCAGGGACAGATACGCAGTATTTT. As protein: CASSLIAGTDTQYF.

V usage is TRBV29-1 and J usage is TRBJ2-7, with 9 bases aligning to TRBD1. Germline V lookup: CDR1 SQVTM, CDR2 ANQGSEA. V gave up 4 bases and J gave up 3 bases; unmatched junction bases: 10. The CDR3 is made up of 15 amino acids. CDR3 residues: CSVVFGDRDFYEQYF. Here the CDR3 DNA reads TGCAGCGTTGTATTTGGGGACAGGGACTTCTACGAGCAGTACTTC.

V and J are TRBV27 and TRBJ2-7; D possibly corresponds to TRBD2 (5 bases). Germline V CDR1 and CDR2: MNHEY, SMNVEV (reference sequence). The CDR3 consists of 13 residues. With 5 bases removed from V and 4 bases from J, the gap between germline ends came to 12 bases. In DNA, the CDR3 is TGTGCCAGCAGTCCATATCGGGGTTACGAGCAGTACTTC. This codes for CASSPYRGYEQYF.

The rearrangement joins TRBV9 to TRBJ2-7, with D possibly TRBD2 on 5 matching bases. Trimming stripped 8 bases from V and 6 bases from J, with 9 bases between. This CDR3 is built from 10 residues. Germline assignment: CDR1 SGDLS and CDR2 YYNGEE. CDR3 DNA sequence: TGTGCCAGTGCGGGTTCCGAGCAGTACTTC. Its protein product is CASAGSEQYF. Drawing the rest from reference TRBV9 and TRBJ2-7, the complete variable domain is DSGVTQTPKHLITATGQRVTLRCSPRSGDLSVYWYQQSLDQGLQFLIQYYNGEERAKGNILERFSAQQFPDLHSELNLSSLELGDSALYFCASAGSEQYFGPGTRLTVT.

The CDR3 loop is CASSHDRGAFYGYTF. The CDR3 nucleotides are TGTGCCAGCAGTCATGACAGGGGCGCTTTTTATGGCTACACCTTC. This rearrangement joins TRBV7-8 to TRBJ1-2; 8 bases fit TRBD1. The V segment lost 6 bases and the J segment 5 bases; nucleotides outside the gene matches: 11. CDR1 is SGHVS and CDR2 is FQNEAQ in the germline V gene. CDR3 size: 15 residues.

The CDR3 sequence: CASISGSGNEQFF. Written as DNA, the CDR3 is TGTGCCAGCATCAGCGGGAGCGGGAATGAGCAGTTCTTC. V and J are TRBV6-5 and TRBJ2-1; 8 bases map to TRBD2. Per the germline V gene, CDR1 is MNHEY and CDR2 is SVGAGI. The V segment lost 7 bases and the J segment 7 bases; nucleotides outside the gene matches: 6. This CDR3 comprises 13 residues.

The rearrangement links TRBV9 to TRBJ1-2, with D perhaps matching TRBD1 (5 bases). V was shortened by 5 bases and J by 2 bases, with 19 bases between the two germline ends. This CDR3 contains 16 residues. Germline assignment: CDR1 SGDLS and CDR2 YYNGEE. CDR3 protein: CASSARPGVLNYGYTF. CDR3 coding DNA: TGTGCCAGCAGTGCTCGCCCGGGGGTCCTGAACTATGGCTACACCTTC. Supplemented by reference TRBV9 and TRBJ1-2, the full variable domain reads DSGVTQTPKHLITATGQRVTLRCSPRSGDLSVYWYQQSLDQGLQFLIQYYNGEERAKGNILERFSAQQFPDLHSELNLSSLELGDSALYFCASSARPGVLNYGYTFGSGTRLTVV.